The 32 T cell receptor beta chains listed next were all sequenced from one sample in a study of blood T cell repertoires in COVID-19. The assay was immunoSEQ multiplex PCR, and TCRdb's table has in-frame clones only and misses some. The repertoire holds a few hundred thousand clones, with 84% as singletons. Input material: peripheral blood. The origin of the receptors is a human donor in a cohort sampled during active COVID-19.

The chain combines TRBV18 with TRBJ1-1; the match to TRBD1 covers 7 bases. The CDR3 runs 15 residues. Germline V CDR1 and CDR2: KGHSH, LQKENI. Unmatched junction bases numbered 6, after V lost 4 bases and J lost 1 base. The CDR3 region has the DNA TGTGCCAGCTCACGAACGACAGGGTCGAACACTGAAGCTTTCTTT. This codes for CASSRTTGSNTEAFF.

The DNA for the CDR3 is TGTGCCAGTAGTATGTGGGCAGCTCGTAATCAGCCCCAGCATTTT. Protein sequence: CASSMWAARNQPQHF. The V and J genes are TRBV19 and TRBJ1-5, with D hard to call. The germline gives CDR1 LNHDA, CDR2 SQIVND (reference sequence). This CDR3 is built from 15 residues. Trimming pared 3 bases from V and 4 bases from J, leaving 13 bases between.

The gene calls are TRBV9 and TRBJ1-2; D uncertain. From germline, CDR1 is SGDLS and CDR2 YYNGEE. The CDR3 spans 11 residues. Deletions cut 4 bases from V and 8 bases from J, with 9 bases between. Here the CDR3 reads CASSSDFGYTF. CDR3 nucleotide sequence: TGTGCCAGCAGCTCAGATTTCGGCTACACCTTC.

This clone has ten or more counts. J is TRBJ1-2 and V is TRBV2, with 10 bases identical to TRBD1. This CDR3 is 12 amino acids long. V trimming: 9 bases; J trimming: 8 bases; junction bases outside the gene matches: 6. Germline V CDR1 and CDR2: SNHLY, FYNNEI. CDR3 amino acids: CARGTGAWGYTF. The CDR3 DNA sequence: TGTGCCAGGGGGACAGGGGCTTGGGGCTACACCTTC.

The rearrangement joins TRBV6-2 or TRBV6-3 to TRBJ2-5, with TRBD2 matching 9 bases. Germline CDR1 and CDR2: MNHEY and SVGEGT. This CDR3 contains 17 residues. Germline trimming cut 4 bases from V and 2 bases from J; bases unmatched to any gene: 11. This CDR3 reads CASSWGGSGRTQETQYF. In DNA form, the CDR3 reads TGTGCCAGCAGTTGGGGAGGGAGCGGGAGGACACAAGAGACCCAGTACTTC.

The gene calls are TRBV4-1 and TRBJ2-2; the match to TRBD2 covers 8 bases. V lost 4 bases and J lost 3; bases outside the gene matches: 7. Per germline, CDR1 MGHRA and CDR2 YSYEKL. CDR3 size: 16 residues. The CDR3 here is CASSPQGLADTGELFF. CDR3 sequence (DNA): TGCGCCAGCAGCCCCCAAGGACTAGCAGACACCGGGGAGCTGTTTTTT.

The rearrangement links TRBV7-2 to TRBJ2-5; TRBD1 agrees at 8 bases. Germline CDR1 is SGHTA and CDR2 is FQGNSA. Losses at the gene ends were 5 bases for V and 11 bases for J; bases not matched to a gene: 7. This CDR3 contains 12 residues. The DNA for the CDR3 is TGTGCCAGCAGCCAGACAGGGGCCCAACAGTACTTC. Its translation: CASSQTGAQQYF. The full variable domain, its missing parts supplied by reference TRBV7-2 and TRBJ2-5, is GAGVSQSPSNKVTEKGKDVELRCDPISGHTALYWYRQSLGQGLEFLIYFQGNSAPDKSGLPSDRFSAERTGGSVSTLTIQRTQQEDSAVYLCASSQTGAQQYFGPGTRLLVL.

This clone was counted a few times. The chain couples TRBV21-1 to TRBJ1-5; the tabulated D call, TRBD1, remains unverified against the DNA. TRBV21-1 is shown as a pseudogene. The CDR3 loop spans 16 amino acids. This CDR3 reads CASSKKQGQGNQPQHF. The CDR3 nucleotides read TGTGCCAGCAGCAAAAAACAGGGGCAGGGCAATCAGCCCCAGCATTTT.

The chain uses TRBV6-5 and TRBJ2-7, with 8 bases that match TRBD1. The CDR3 is 13 amino acids. The ends lost 9 bases at V and 3 bases at J; junction bases unmatched: 7. Germline V CDR1 and CDR2: MNHEY, SVGAGI. In DNA form, the CDR3 reads TGTGCCAGTTCCAGGGGGCCCCGCTACGAGCAGTACTTC. This gives the protein CASSRGPRYEQYF.

The CDR3 sequence is CASSLNGLVMDTQYF. CDR3 bases: TGTGCCAGCAGTTTAAACGGACTAGTTATGGATACGCAGTATTTT. V is TRBV28 and J is TRBJ2-3; TRBD2 matches at 7 bases. The germline V gene encodes CDR1 MDHEN and CDR2 SYDVKM. Trimming removed 2 bases from V and 6 bases from J; junction bases left unmatched: 8. This CDR3 is 15 amino acids long.

This chain connects TRBV27 to TRBJ2-3; 10 bases align to TRBD2. This CDR3 comprises 15 residues. Germline CDR1 reads MNHEY; CDR2 reads SMNVEV (reference sequence). With 3 bases clipped from V and 2 bases from J, the junction kept 2 bases outside the gene matches. The CDR3 DNA is TGTGCCAGCAGTTTTAGCGGGAGGATCACAGATACGCAGTATTTT. This translates into CASSFSGRITDTQYF.

A single count supports this clone. This rearrangement joins TRBV29-1 to TRBJ1-1, with D hard to call. Trimming shortened V by 4 bases and J by 3 bases, and 12 bases separated the two germline ends. Germline V lookup: CDR1 SQVTM, CDR2 ANQGSEA. The CDR3 is made up of 13 amino acids. As DNA, the CDR3 is TGCAGCGTTGCAGCGGGCGTTGACACTGAAGCTTTCTTT. Amino acids: CSVAAGVDTEAFF.

The chain carries TRBV29-1 and TRBJ1-1; D not resolved. CDR3 length equals 17 residues. V gave up 4 bases and J gave up 0 bases, with 21 bases separating them. Germline loops: CDR1 SQVTM, CDR2 ANQGSEA. CDR3: CSVVVWSGSKLNTEAFF. The CDR3 coding sequence is TGCAGCGTTGTGGTATGGAGCGGATCAAAATTGAACACTGAAGCTTTCTTT.

As concerns this clone: Other DNA sequences within the sample encode an identical CDR3. V gene TRBV5-8 combines with J gene TRBJ2-2, with 7 bases matching TRBD1. The CDR3 is made up of 16 amino acids. The J segment lost 2 bases and the V segment lost 3 bases, leaving 7 bases of the junction unmatched. The germline V gene has CDR1 SGHTS and CDR2 YDEGEE. This CDR3 reads CASSSSGTANTGELFF. In DNA form, the CDR3 reads TGTGCCAGCAGCTCGTCCGGGACAGCCAACACCGGGGAGCTGTTTTTT.

Only a few counts were recorded for this clone. The chain combines TRBV4-3 with TRBJ2-1; D uncertain. CDR3 length: 15 residues. Germline assignment: CDR1 LGHNA and CDR2 YSLEER. The V and J ends lost 5 bases and 3 bases respectively, with 14 bases between them. CDR3 residues: CASSITTSSYNEQFF. The CDR3 region has the DNA TGCGCCAGCAGCATTACTACCTCCAGCTACAATGAGCAGTTCTTC.

This clone was counted once. The J gene is TRBJ2-7, the V gene TRBV4-3, with TRBD2 as a possible D gene (6 bases). CDR3 length equals 17 residues. Germline CDR1 is LGHNA and CDR2 is YSLEER. The V and J ends lost 0 bases and 7 bases respectively, with 22 bases between them. CDR3 coding DNA: TGCGCCAGCAGCCAAGAGATTGGTAGGGGCTATGCGGGGGAGCAGTACTTC. Its translation: CASSQEIGRGYAGEQYF.

The J gene is TRBJ2-6, the V gene TRBV19; no clear D gene. CDR1 is LNHDA, CDR2 SQIVND, per germline (reference sequence). The CDR3 has 14 amino acids. The V end was cut by 3 bases, the J end by 2 bases, with 5 bases between. The CDR3 region is CASSIGAGANVLTF. Here the CDR3 DNA reads TGTGCCAGTAGTATCGGTGCTGGGGCCAACGTCCTGACTTTC. The full variable domain, with the rest looked up from reference TRBV19 and TRBJ2-6, is DGGITQSPKYLFRKEGQNVTLSCEQNLNHDAMYWYRQDPGQGLRLIYYSQIVNDFQKGDIAEGYSVSREKKESFPLTVTSAQKNPTAFYLCASSIGAGANVLTFGAGSRLTVL.

About this clone: Other DNA sequences in the sample encode the same CDR3. The rearrangement uses TRBV3-1 (or the pseudogene TRBV3-2) and TRBJ1-1; D might be TRBD1 (5 bases). Deletions cut 0 bases from V and 5 bases from J, with 7 bases between. The length of the CDR3 is 13 residues. Germline CDR1 and CDR2: LGHDT and YNNKEL (reference sequence). The DNA for the CDR3 is TGTGCCAGCAGCCAAGAAGGGGCTACTGAAGCTTTCTTT. Translation gives CASSQEGATEAFF.

This clone was detected once. The rearrangement links TRBV28 to TRBJ1-1, with 8 bases identical to TRBD1. The CDR3 loop spans 13 amino acids. The germline CDR1 and CDR2 sequences are MDHEN and SYDVKM. V lost 6 bases, J lost 2 bases, and 2 bases stayed unmatched. The DNA for the CDR3 is TGTGCCAGCAGACAGGGGGGCAACACTGAAGCTTTCTTT. This encodes CASRQGGNTEAFF. Combining the CDR3 with reference TRBV28 and TRBJ1-1 gives the whole variable domain DVKVTQSSRYLVKRTGEKVFLECVQDMDHENMFWYRQDPGLGLRLIYFSYDVKMKEKGDIPEGYSVSREKKERFSLILESASTNQTSMYLCASRQGGNTEAFFGQGTRLTVV.

The rearrangement links TRBV29-1 to TRBJ1-3; TRBD1 aligns across 7 bases. The length of the CDR3 is 15 residues. The trim removed 4 bases at V and 3 bases at J, leaving 9 bases unmatched. Germline CDR1 and CDR2: SQVTM and ANQGSEA. CDR3 bases: TGCAGCGTTGCCGATCACAGGGGAGATGGAAACACCATATATTTT. Amino acids: CSVADHRGDGNTIYF.

This clone has only one observation. The chain uses TRBV18 and TRBJ2-1; D is ambiguous. This CDR3 contains 17 residues. Germline V lookup: CDR1 KGHSH, CDR2 LQKENI. Deletions cut 3 bases from V and 3 bases from J, with 18 bases between. CDR3 sequence (DNA): TGTGCCAGCTCACCCCCAATCCGAGACACGCTCTACAATGAGCAGTTCTTC. It yields the protein CASSPPIRDTLYNEQFF.

The chain carries TRBV2 and TRBJ2-7, with D possibly matching TRBD2 (6 bases). The ends were cut back, 6 bases at V and 4 bases at J, with 13 bases in the middle. The CDR3 has 13 amino acids. The V gene's germline CDR1 is SNHLY and CDR2 FYNNEI. This CDR3 is CASSPDYLYEQYF. DNA for the CDR3: TGTGCCAGCAGCCCGGACTACTTATACGAGCAGTACTTC.

This clone was seen only once. The chain is built from TRBV5-4 and TRBJ1-2; D gene unclear. Trimming pared 3 bases from V and 3 bases from J, leaving 18 bases between. This CDR3 has 16 amino acids. CDR1 is SGHNT, CDR2 YYREEE, per germline (reference sequence). In nucleotides, the CDR3 is TGTGCCAGCAGCTCAAAGAAGGCAGGTTTAGACTATGGCTACACCTTC. This gives the protein CASSSKKAGLDYGYTF.

This chain connects TRBV28 to TRBJ2-5; 8 bases are shared with TRBD2. CDR1 is MDHEN, CDR2 SYDVKM, per germline. The CDR3 sequence is 14 residues long. Losses at the gene ends were 2 bases for V and 5 bases for J; bases not matched to a gene: 4. In nucleotides, the CDR3 is TGTGCCAGCAGTTTACTGGGACTAGAGGAGACCCAGTACTTC. Its translation is CASSLLGLEETQYF.

The rearrangement joins TRBV2 to TRBJ2-2, with D hard to call. Germline V gives CDR1 SNHLY, CDR2 FYNNEI. The CDR3 runs to 15 residues. Trimming removed 7 bases from V and 0 bases from J, with 12 bases in between. CDR3 loop: CASKRLAANTGELFF. The DNA of the CDR3 is TGTGCCAGCAAAAGGCTGGCGGCGAACACCGGGGAGCTGTTTTTT.

This chain connects TRBV5-1 to TRBJ1-6; D possibly corresponds to TRBD1 (5 bases). Germline CDR1 reads SGHRS; CDR2 reads YFSETQ. Trimming removed 0 bases at V and 9 bases at J, with 16 bases between. The CDR3 extends over 16 amino acids. CDR3 in DNA: TGCGCCAGCAGCTTGGGCAGGGCTGGGTTCCGTTCACCCCTCCACTTT. Translation: CASSLGRAGFRSPLHF.

The rearrangement joins TRBV7-2 to TRBJ2-2, with 9 positions matching TRBD1. The germline V gene has CDR1 SGHTA and CDR2 FQGNSA. The J segment lost 4 bases and the V segment lost 5 bases, leaving 11 bases of the junction unmatched. The CDR3 contains 17 residues. The CDR3 DNA reads TGTGCCAGCAGCGCGAGCCGGGGACAGGGATTCACCGGGGAGCTGTTTTTT. Protein product: CASSASRGQGFTGELFF.

V usage is TRBV4-3 and J usage is TRBJ2-5; 7 bases align to TRBD2. The CDR3 covers 16 residues. J lost 4 bases, V lost 2 bases, and 10 bases had no gene match. CDR1 and CDR2 (germline): LGHNA, YSLEER. CDR3: CASSQFFGGSLETQYF. In DNA form, the CDR3 reads TGCGCCAGCAGCCAATTTTTCGGGGGGAGCCTAGAGACCCAGTACTTC.

The chain employs TRBV29-1 and TRBJ2-7; the match to TRBD1 covers 7 bases. The CDR3 is 13 amino acids. The V gene's germline CDR1 is SQVTM and CDR2 ANQGSEA. The J segment lost 3 bases and the V segment lost 6 bases, leaving 8 bases of the junction unmatched. CDR3 region: CSVTGTVNYEQYF. The CDR3 nucleotides are TGCAGCGTCACCGGGACAGTCAACTACGAGCAGTACTTC.

This chain joins TRBV6-5 and TRBJ1-1; TRBD1 matches 11 bases. The germline gives CDR1 MNHEY, CDR2 SVGAGI. V lost 0 bases, J lost 9 bases, and 6 bases stayed unmatched. The CDR3 totals 15 residues. This CDR3 reads CASSYSPGQGVQAFF. The CDR3 nucleotides read TGTGCCAGCAGTTACTCACCGGGACAGGGGGTTCAAGCTTTCTTT.

This chain uses TRBV7-8 with TRBJ2-7, with 14 nucleotides matching TRBD2. Trimming at V came to 5 bases and at J to 3 bases, leaving 3 bases not matched to a gene. CDR3 length: 15 residues. Germline V gene data show CDR1 as SGHVS and CDR2 as FQNEAQ. The CDR3 reads CASSVGTSGGYEQYF. CDR3 DNA sequence: TGTGCCAGCAGCGTTGGGACTAGCGGGGGCTACGAGCAGTACTTC.

This CDR3 reads CASKGAGGTTGELFF. The DNA of the CDR3 is TGTGCCAGCAAGGGCGCAGGGGGGACCACCGGGGAGCTGTTTTTT. The chain uses TRBV7-8 and TRBJ2-2; weak D call: TRBD1 (7 bases). CDR3 length: 15 amino acids. Trimming removed 7 bases from V and 4 bases from J, with 16 bases in between. Per germline, CDR1 SGHVS and CDR2 FQNEAQ.